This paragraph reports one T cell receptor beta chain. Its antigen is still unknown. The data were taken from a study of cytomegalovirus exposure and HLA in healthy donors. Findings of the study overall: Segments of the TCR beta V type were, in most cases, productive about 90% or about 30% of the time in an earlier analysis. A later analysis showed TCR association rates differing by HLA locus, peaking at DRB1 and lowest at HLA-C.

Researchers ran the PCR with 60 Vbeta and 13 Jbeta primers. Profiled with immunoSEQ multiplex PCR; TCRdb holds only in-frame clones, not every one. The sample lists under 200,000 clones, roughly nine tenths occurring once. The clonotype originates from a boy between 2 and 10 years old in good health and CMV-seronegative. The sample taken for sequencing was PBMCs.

DNA of the CDR3: TGTGCCAGCAGCCAAGAGCAACTAGGTCGACCCTACTCTGGGGCCAACGTCCTGACTTTC. Translated, it gives CASSQEQLGRPYSGANVLTF. The V call is TRBV4-2, the J call TRBJ2-6; weak D call: TRBD2 (5 bases). The CDR3 loop spans 20 amino acids. V lost 0 bases to trimming and J lost 0 bases, with 18 bases between them. The germline gives CDR1 LGHNA, CDR2 YNFKEQ.